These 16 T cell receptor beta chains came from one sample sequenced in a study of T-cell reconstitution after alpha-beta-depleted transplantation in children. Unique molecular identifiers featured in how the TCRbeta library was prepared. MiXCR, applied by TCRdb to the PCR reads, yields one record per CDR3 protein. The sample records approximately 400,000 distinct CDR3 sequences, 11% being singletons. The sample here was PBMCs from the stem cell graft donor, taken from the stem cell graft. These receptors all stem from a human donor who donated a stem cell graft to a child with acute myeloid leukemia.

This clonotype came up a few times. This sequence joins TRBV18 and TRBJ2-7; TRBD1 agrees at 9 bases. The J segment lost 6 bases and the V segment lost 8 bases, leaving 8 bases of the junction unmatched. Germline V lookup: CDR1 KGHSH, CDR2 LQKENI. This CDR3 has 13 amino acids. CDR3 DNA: TGTGCCAGCACCCGGACAGGGGTAGGCGAGCAGTACTTC. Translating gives CASTRTGVGEQYF. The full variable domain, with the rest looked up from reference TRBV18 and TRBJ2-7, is NAGVMQNPRHLVRRRGQEARLRCSPMKGHSHVYWYRQLPEEGLKFMVYLQKENIIDESGMPKERFSAEFPKEGPSILRIQQVVRGDSAAYFCASTRTGVGEQYFGPGTRLTVT.

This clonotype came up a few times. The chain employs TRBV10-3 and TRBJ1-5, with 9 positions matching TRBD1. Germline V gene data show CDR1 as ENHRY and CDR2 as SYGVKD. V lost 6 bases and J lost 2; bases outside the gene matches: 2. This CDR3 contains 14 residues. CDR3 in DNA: TGTGCCATCAGGGACAGGGGCGGCAATCAGCCCCAGCATTTT. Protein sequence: CAIRDRGGNQPQHF.

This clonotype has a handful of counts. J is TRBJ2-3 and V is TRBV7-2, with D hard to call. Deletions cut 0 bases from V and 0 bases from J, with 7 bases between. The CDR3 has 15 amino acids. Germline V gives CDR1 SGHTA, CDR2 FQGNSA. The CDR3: CASSLAQYSTDTQYF. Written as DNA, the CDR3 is TGTGCCAGCAGCTTAGCGCAGTATAGCACAGATACGCAGTATTTT.

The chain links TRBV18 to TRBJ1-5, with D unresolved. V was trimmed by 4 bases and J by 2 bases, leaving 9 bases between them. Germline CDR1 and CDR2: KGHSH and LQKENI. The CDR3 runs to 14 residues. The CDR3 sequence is CASSQDIRNQPQHF. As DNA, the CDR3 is TGTGCCAGCTCACAAGACATTCGCAATCAGCCCCAGCATTTT.

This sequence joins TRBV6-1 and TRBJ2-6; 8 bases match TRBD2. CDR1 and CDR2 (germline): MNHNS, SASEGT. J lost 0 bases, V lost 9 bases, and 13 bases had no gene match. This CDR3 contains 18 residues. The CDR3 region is CASHFGGGRYSGANVLTF. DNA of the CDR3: TGTGCCAGTCATTTTGGAGGCGGGAGGTACTCTGGGGCCAACGTCCTGACTTTC.

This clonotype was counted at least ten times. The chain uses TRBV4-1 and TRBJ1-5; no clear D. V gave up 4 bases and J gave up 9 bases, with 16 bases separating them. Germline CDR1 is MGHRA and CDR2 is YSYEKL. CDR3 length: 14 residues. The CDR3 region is CASSRTLVFPPQHF. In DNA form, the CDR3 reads TGCGCCAGCAGCCGCACTTTGGTGTTTCCGCCCCAGCATTTT.

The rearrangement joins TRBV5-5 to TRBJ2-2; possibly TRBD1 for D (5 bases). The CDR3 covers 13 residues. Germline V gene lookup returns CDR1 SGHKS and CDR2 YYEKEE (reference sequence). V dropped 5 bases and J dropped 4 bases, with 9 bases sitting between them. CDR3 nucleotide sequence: TGTGCCAGCAGGCGGACATCCACCGGGGAGCTGTTTTTT. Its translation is CASRRTSTGELFF.

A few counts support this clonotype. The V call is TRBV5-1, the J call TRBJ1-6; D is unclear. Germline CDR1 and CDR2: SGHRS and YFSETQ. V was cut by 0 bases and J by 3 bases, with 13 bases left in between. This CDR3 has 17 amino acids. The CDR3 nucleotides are TGCGCCAGCAGCTTGGATTCGGTCGCAAGCTATAATTCACCCCTCCACTTT. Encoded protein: CASSLDSVASYNSPLHF.

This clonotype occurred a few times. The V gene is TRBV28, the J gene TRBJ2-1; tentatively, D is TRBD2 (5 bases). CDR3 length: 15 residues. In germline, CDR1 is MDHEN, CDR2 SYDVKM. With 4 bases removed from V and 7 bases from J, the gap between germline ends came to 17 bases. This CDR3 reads CASSSLLAGGNEQFF. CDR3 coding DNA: TGTGCCAGCAGTTCCCTTTTGGCGGGTGGAAATGAGCAGTTCTTC.

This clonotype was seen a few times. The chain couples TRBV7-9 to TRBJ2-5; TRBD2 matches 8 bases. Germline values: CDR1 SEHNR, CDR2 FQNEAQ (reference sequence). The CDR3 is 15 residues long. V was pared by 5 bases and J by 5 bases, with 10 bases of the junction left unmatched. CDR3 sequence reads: CASSPSGGRRETQYF. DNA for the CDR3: TGTGCCAGCAGCCCGAGCGGGGGCAGGCGGGAGACCCAGTACTTC.

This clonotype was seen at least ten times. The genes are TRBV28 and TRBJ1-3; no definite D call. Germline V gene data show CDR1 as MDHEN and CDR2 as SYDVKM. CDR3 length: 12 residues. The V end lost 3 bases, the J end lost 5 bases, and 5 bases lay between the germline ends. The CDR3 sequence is CASSFSRNTIYF. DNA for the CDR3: TGTGCCAGCAGTTTTAGCAGAAACACCATATATTTT.

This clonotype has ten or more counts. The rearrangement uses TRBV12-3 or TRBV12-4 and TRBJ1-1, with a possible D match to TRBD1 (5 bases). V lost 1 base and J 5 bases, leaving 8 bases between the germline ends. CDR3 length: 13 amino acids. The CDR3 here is CASSLGSGTEAFF. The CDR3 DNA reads TGTGCCAGCAGTTTAGGTTCAGGGACTGAAGCTTTCTTT.

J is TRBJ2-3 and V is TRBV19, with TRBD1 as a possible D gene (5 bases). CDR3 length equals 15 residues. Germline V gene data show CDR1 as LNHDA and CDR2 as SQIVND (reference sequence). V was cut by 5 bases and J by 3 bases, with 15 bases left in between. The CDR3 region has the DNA TGTGCCAGTAGTGAAGCGTGGGGCCTTACAGATACGCAGTATTTT. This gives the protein CASSEAWGLTDTQYF.

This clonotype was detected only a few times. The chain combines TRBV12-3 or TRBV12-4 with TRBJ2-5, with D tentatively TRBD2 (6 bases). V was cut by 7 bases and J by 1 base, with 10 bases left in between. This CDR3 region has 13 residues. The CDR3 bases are TGTGCCAGCACCCAGGGAGGCCAAGAGACCCAGTACTTC. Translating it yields CASTQGGQETQYF.

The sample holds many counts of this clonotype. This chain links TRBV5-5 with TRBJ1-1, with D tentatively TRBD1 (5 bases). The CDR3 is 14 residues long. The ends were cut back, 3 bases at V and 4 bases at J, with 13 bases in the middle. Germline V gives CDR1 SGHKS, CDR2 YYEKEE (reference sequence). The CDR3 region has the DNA TGTGCCAGCAGCTGGGGGTTTGGGGGCACTGAAGCTTTCTTT. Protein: CASSWGFGGTEAFF.

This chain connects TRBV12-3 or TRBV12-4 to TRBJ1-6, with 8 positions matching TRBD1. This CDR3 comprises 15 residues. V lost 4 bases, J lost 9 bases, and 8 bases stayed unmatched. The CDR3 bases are TGTGCCAGCAGTTCCCGCACCGGACAGGGTTCACCCCTCCACTTT. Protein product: CASSSRTGQGSPLHF.